This T cell receptor (beta chain) emerged from a study of blood T cell repertoires in COVID-19. About the study: Acute and convalescent COVID-19 specimens originated in the United States, Italy and Spain. Sources were T cells, B-cell-depleted T cells, or PBMCs; the material itself was cDNA or gDNA.

This CDR3 is built from 14 residues. Trimming pared 4 bases from V and 0 bases from J, leaving 10 bases between. Germline V gene data show CDR1 as SGHKS and CDR2 as YYEKEE (reference sequence). Measured with immunoSEQ multiplex PCR; TCRdb has only the in-frame clones, and not every one. The profile shows 130,000 to 150,000 clones, around 90% of them singletons. J is TRBJ1-2 and V is TRBV5-5; the D gene is possibly TRBD1 (6 bases). The sample consisted of peripheral blood. This receptor was identified in a woman aged 45-65 years with acute or convalescent COVID-19. CDR3 coding DNA: TGTGCCAGCAGCCCGACAGGTTCTAACTATGGCTACACCTTC. As protein: CASSPTGSNYGYTF.